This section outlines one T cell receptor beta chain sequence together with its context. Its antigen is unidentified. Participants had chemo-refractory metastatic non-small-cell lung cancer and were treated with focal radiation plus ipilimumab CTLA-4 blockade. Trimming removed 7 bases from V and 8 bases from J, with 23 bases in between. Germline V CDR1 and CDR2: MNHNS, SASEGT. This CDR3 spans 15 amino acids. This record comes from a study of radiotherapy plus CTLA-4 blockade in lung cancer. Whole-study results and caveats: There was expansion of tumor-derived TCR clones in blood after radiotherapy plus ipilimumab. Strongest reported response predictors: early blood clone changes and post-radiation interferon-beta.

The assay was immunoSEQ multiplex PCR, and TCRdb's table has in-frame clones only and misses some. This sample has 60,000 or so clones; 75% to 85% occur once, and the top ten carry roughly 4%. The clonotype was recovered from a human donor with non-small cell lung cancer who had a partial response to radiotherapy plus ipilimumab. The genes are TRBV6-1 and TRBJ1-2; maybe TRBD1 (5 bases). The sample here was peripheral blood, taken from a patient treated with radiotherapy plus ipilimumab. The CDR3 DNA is TGTGCCAGCACCCGAAGACAGTTTCCCGAGGACGGCTACACCTTC. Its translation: CASTRRQFPEDGYTF.